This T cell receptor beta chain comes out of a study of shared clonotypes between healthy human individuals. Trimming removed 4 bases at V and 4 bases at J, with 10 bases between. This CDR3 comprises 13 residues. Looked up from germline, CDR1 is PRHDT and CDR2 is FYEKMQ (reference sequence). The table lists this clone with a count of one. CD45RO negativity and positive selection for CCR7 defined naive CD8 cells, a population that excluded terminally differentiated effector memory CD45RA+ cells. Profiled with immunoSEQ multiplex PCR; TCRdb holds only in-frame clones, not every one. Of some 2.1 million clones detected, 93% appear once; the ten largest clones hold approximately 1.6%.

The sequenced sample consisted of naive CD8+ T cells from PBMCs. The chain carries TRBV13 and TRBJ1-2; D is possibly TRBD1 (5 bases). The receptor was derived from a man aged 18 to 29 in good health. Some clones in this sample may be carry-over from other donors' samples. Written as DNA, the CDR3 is TGTGCCAGCAGCTCGCAAGGGGCCTATGGCTACACCTTC. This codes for CASSSQGAYGYTF.